A selection of T cell receptor beta chains follows, all from one sample in a study of cytomegalovirus exposure and HLA in healthy donors. This table comes from immunoSEQ multiplex PCR, and its TCRdb copy is limited to in-frame clones, with some not included. Among under 150,000 clones listed, 70% to 80% were seen once. The material sequenced was PBMCs. All receptors come from a woman aged 40 to 50 in good health and CMV-seropositive. CDR3s include the opening cysteine and the closing phenylalanine or tryptophan. The order of the fields is J gene, V gene, CDR3 length, CDR3 protein.

j_call: TRBJ1-4
v_call: TRBV5-6
cdr3_length: 16
cdr3_aa: CASSLRQLATNEKLFF

j_call: TRBJ2-1
v_call: TRBV4-1
cdr3_length: 15
cdr3_aa: CASSQEDNGRNEQFF

j_call: TRBJ2-1
v_call: TRBV11-2
cdr3_length: 15
cdr3_aa: CASSRTTSGGNEQFF

j_call: TRBJ1-3
v_call: TRBV30
cdr3_length: 12
cdr3_aa: CAWSVRADTIYF

j_call: TRBJ1-2
v_call: TRBV7-9
cdr3_length: 16
cdr3_aa: CASRSGQGKFNYGYTF

j_call: TRBJ2-5
v_call: TRBV4-1
cdr3_length: 16
cdr3_aa: CASSQDRVGGGKTQYF

j_call: TRBJ1-1
v_call: TRBV21-1
cdr3_length: 13
cdr3_aa: CASSKDRVFEAFF

j_call: TRBJ2-5
v_call: TRBV11-3
cdr3_length: 15
cdr3_aa: CASSYGQAPQETQYF

j_call: TRBJ2-1
v_call: TRBV5-4
cdr3_length: 12
cdr3_aa: CASSLIENEQFF

j_call: TRBJ2-2
v_call: TRBV5-1
cdr3_length: 13
cdr3_aa: CASSFYSPGELFF

j_call: TRBJ2-7
v_call: TRBV7-9
cdr3_length: 14
cdr3_aa: CASGPTSGPYEQYF

j_call: TRBJ2-1
v_call: TRBV19
cdr3_length: 15
cdr3_aa: CASSPEGVRGNEQFF

j_call: TRBJ2-5
v_call: TRBV7-3
cdr3_length: 16
cdr3_aa: CASSLNPAGFPETQYF

j_call: TRBJ1-2
v_call: TRBV4-1
cdr3_length: 14
cdr3_aa: CASSQVSRDYGYTF

j_call: TRBJ2-1
v_call: TRBV27
cdr3_length: 15
cdr3_aa: CASSPRRLAGGEQFF

j_call: TRBJ2-1
v_call: TRBV9
cdr3_length: 15
cdr3_aa: CASSEGLAVYNEQFF

j_call: TRBJ2-7
v_call: TRBV20-1
cdr3_length: 11
cdr3_aa: CSASGVGEQYF

j_call: TRBJ1-2
v_call: TRBV5-1
cdr3_length: 14
cdr3_aa: CASRQTGGVEGYTF

j_call: TRBJ2-7
v_call: TRBV2
cdr3_length: 14
cdr3_aa: CASDAGDTSYEQYF

j_call: TRBJ2-5
v_call: TRBV11-3
cdr3_length: 16
cdr3_aa: CASSPGTSGSRETQYF

j_call: TRBJ1-2
v_call: TRBV6-6
cdr3_length: 15
cdr3_aa: CASSYSQGAKDGYTF

j_call: TRBJ2-7
v_call: TRBV11-2
cdr3_length: 15
cdr3_aa: CASSARDFSDNEQYF

j_call: TRBJ1-5
v_call: TRBV6-1
cdr3_length: 15
cdr3_aa: CATLGGSNSNQPQHF

j_call: TRBJ2-5
v_call: TRBV9
cdr3_length: 15
cdr3_aa: CASSAGQRPQETQYF

j_call: TRBJ1-1
v_call: TRBV10-3
cdr3_length: 19
cdr3_aa: CAISERRGQGRFGDTEAFF

j_call: TRBJ1-2
v_call: TRBV5-6
cdr3_length: 13
cdr3_aa: CASSSPGMYGYTF

j_call: TRBJ1-3
v_call: TRBV7-9
cdr3_length: 16
cdr3_aa: CASSPRGSLSGNTIYF

j_call: TRBJ2-3
v_call: TRBV4-1
cdr3_length: 15
cdr3_aa: CASSQSQGSTDTQYF

j_call: TRBJ1-1
v_call: TRBV7-8
cdr3_length: 15
cdr3_aa: CASSTSRGGDTEAFF

j_call: TRBJ1-1
v_call: TRBV4-1
cdr3_length: 13
cdr3_aa: CASSEVLNTEAFF

j_call: TRBJ2-1
v_call: TRBV5-1
cdr3_length: 15
cdr3_aa: CASSLVGSSYNEQFF

j_call: TRBJ2-3
v_call: TRBV4-2
cdr3_length: 14
cdr3_aa: CASSQGSSRDTQYF

j_call: TRBJ2-2
v_call: TRBV6-1
cdr3_length: 14
cdr3_aa: CASKPGNLAGELFF

j_call: TRBJ2-2
v_call: TRBV7-3
cdr3_length: 15
cdr3_aa: CASSSGQGTTGELFF

j_call: TRBJ2-7
v_call: TRBV5-4
cdr3_length: 15
cdr3_aa: CASSLGLADPLKQYF

j_call: TRBJ2-2
v_call: TRBV11-3
cdr3_length: 13
cdr3_aa: CASSFQDTGELFF

j_call: TRBJ2-7
v_call: TRBV6-6
cdr3_length: 13
cdr3_aa: CASSDRGSYEQYF

j_call: TRBJ2-1
v_call: TRBV5-1
cdr3_length: 15
cdr3_aa: CASSFSPSGSNEQFF

j_call: TRBJ1-5
v_call: TRBV19
cdr3_length: 15
cdr3_aa: CASSTTPTGNQPQHF

j_call: TRBJ1-4
v_call: TRBV6-5
cdr3_length: 15
cdr3_aa: CASSYSQHPGEKLFF

j_call: TRBJ2-7
v_call: TRBV6-5
cdr3_length: 16
cdr3_aa: CASSYSYGTSGYEQYF

j_call: TRBJ2-5
v_call: TRBV4-1
cdr3_length: 16
cdr3_aa: CASSQAPSGRLETQYF

j_call: TRBJ1-1
v_call: TRBV6-5
cdr3_length: 13
cdr3_aa: CASSETRNTEAFF

j_call: TRBJ1-1
v_call: TRBV28
cdr3_length: 15
cdr3_aa: CAINYMHRPNTEAFF

j_call: TRBJ2-1
v_call: TRBV6-1
cdr3_length: 13
cdr3_aa: CASRLAGGNEQFF

j_call: TRBJ1-2
v_call: TRBV28
cdr3_length: 13
cdr3_aa: CASSLGTSYGYTF

j_call: TRBJ2-7
v_call: TRBV6-5
cdr3_length: 15
cdr3_aa: CASSLFPGTAYEQYF

j_call: TRBJ2-5
v_call: TRBV5-5
cdr3_length: 13
cdr3_aa: CASSLARFKTQYF

j_call: TRBJ2-7
v_call: TRBV2
cdr3_length: 14
cdr3_aa: CASSGTSASYEQYF

j_call: TRBJ2-7
v_call: TRBV30
cdr3_length: 13
cdr3_aa: CAWKIAGAYEQYF

j_call: TRBJ2-7
v_call: TRBV2
cdr3_length: 13
cdr3_aa: CASSLAGDGEQYF

j_call: TRBJ2-3
v_call: TRBV6-5
cdr3_length: 15
cdr3_aa: CASSYGLARADTQYF